This TCR beta chain was observed in a study of T cells in Graves' hyperthyroidism and ophthalmopathy. Study-wide findings and caveats: Researchers found most expanded thyroid clonotypes above 0.001 in blood as well.

RNA transcripts were the template for amplifying TCR beta CDR3 regions. In the first-round RT-PCR of the TCR CDR3, the HTBI primer set was used. Each CDR3 protein is one row after TCRdb ran MiXCR on the multiplex PCR reads. The sample consists of more than 300,000 distinct CDR3 sequences, roughly 14% of them appearing once. Ten or more counts support this clonotype. Its cognate antigen is unknown. Trimming removed 6 bases from V and 2 bases from J; junction bases left unmatched: 12. Germline lookup yields CDR1 MNHNS and CDR2 SASEGT. This CDR3 has 16 residues. Sequencing was done on a sample of blood. The clonotype was recovered from a woman aged 60-75 years with Graves' hyperthyroidism. The rearrangement links TRBV6-1 to TRBJ1-2, with 7 bases matching TRBD1. CDR3 bases: TGTGCCAGCAGAACTATCTCGGGACAGCTAAACTATGGCTACACCTTC. This sequence encodes CASRTISGQLNYGYTF.